The 17 T cell receptor beta chains in this list originate from one sample, sequenced in a study of T-cell memory formation after mild COVID-19. TCRdb re-called the 5' RACE reads through MiXCR, storing one row per CDR3 protein. This table has about 170,000 distinct CDR3 sequences, over 10% appearing once. Sequencing input: PBMCs or a T cell subset sorted from them (not recorded which). These receptor sequences come from a man younger than 35 who had mild COVID-19 (a few samples of this study predate the infection). Cell type and time point are not known.

This clonotype came up a few times. J is TRBJ1-6 and V is TRBV3-1; 8 nucleotides match TRBD1. Germline V CDR1 and CDR2: LGHDT, YNNKEL (reference sequence). This CDR3 spans 15 amino acids. The V and J ends lost 9 bases and 7 bases, in that order; junction bases with no gene match: 11. The CDR3: CARLIAGGLNSPLHF. In DNA, the CDR3 is TGTGCCAGACTAATAGCAGGGGGCCTAAATTCACCCCTCCACTTT.

This clonotype was counted between two and nine times. This chain links TRBV11-2 with TRBJ1-1; tentative D call: TRBD1 (5 bases). CDR1 SGHAT and CDR2 FQNNGV come from the germline V gene. CDR3 length equals 13 residues. The V end lost 6 bases, the J end lost 12 bases, and 20 bases lay between the germline ends. CDR3 protein: CASSPWDSRRPFF. DNA of the CDR3: TGTGCCAGCAGTCCCTGGGACTCCCGGCGGCCTTTCTTT.

This clonotype has just a few counts. The chain links TRBV7-2 to TRBJ1-4, with 8 bases matching TRBD1. V gave up 5 bases and J gave up 5 bases; unmatched junction bases: 4. Germline V CDR1 and CDR2: SGHTA, FQGNSA. The CDR3 is 14 residues long. CDR3: CASSLDRANEKLFF. The CDR3 DNA follows: TGTGCCAGCAGCCTGGACAGGGCAAATGAAAAACTGTTTTTT.

V and J are TRBV10-3 and TRBJ1-6, with TRBD1 as a possible D gene (5 bases). CDR1 is ENHRY and CDR2 is SYGVKD in the germline V gene. The length of the CDR3 is 14 residues. With 6 bases removed from V and 10 bases from J, the gap between germline ends came to 16 bases. CDR3 DNA: TGTGCCATCAGGAGGGAGGGACTGGGATCACCCCTCCACTTT. It encodes CAIRREGLGSPLHF.

In its sample, this clonotype was seen a few times. This chain joins TRBV2 and TRBJ2-3; possible D gene TRBD1, 5 bases. This CDR3 comprises 15 residues. V was cut by 8 bases and J by 4 bases, with 19 bases left in between. The germline V gene has CDR1 SNHLY and CDR2 FYNNEI. This CDR3 is CASDGHKNRPDTQYF. CDR3 coding DNA: TGTGCCAGCGACGGACACAAAAACCGACCAGATACGCAGTATTTT. Together with reference TRBV2 and TRBJ2-3, the CDR3 gives the full variable domain: EPEVTQTPSHQVTQMGQEVILRCVPISNHLYFYWYRQILGQKVEFLVSFYNNEISEKSEIFDDQFSVERPDGSNFTLKIRSTKLEDSAMYFCASDGHKNRPDTQYFGPGTRLTVL.

The V call is TRBV3-1, the J call TRBJ1-1, with TRBD1 matching over 11 bases. This CDR3 contains 13 residues. V lost 2 bases, J lost 11 bases, and 4 bases stayed unmatched. CDR1 and CDR2 from the germline V gene are LGHDT and YNNKEL (reference sequence). Written as DNA, the CDR3 is TGTGCCAGCAGCCAACGGGACAGGGGGGAGGCTTTCTTT. This sequence encodes CASSQRDRGEAFF.

This clonotype was observed at least ten times. One end of the junction fails to match germline, which may point to a read error. The rearrangement uses TRBV6-6 and TRBJ2-3; 13 nucleotides agree with TRBD2. This CDR3 contains 16 residues. CDR1 is MNHNY, CDR2 SVGAGI, per germline (reference sequence). CDR3 sequence: CASSDSTSGGADTQYF. The CDR3 region has the DNA TGTGCCAGCAGTGACTCAACTAGCGGGGGGGCTGATACGCAGTATTTT.

This clonotype turned up a few times. The chain employs TRBV7-2 and TRBJ1-5; weak D call: TRBD1 (5 bases). Trimming removed 1 base at V and 5 bases at J, with 9 bases between. Germline V gives CDR1 SGHTA, CDR2 FQGNSA. CDR3 length equals 14 residues. This chain's CDR3 is CASSLEPGYQPQHF. In DNA, the CDR3 is TGTGCCAGCAGCTTAGAGCCAGGGTATCAGCCCCAGCATTTT.

This clonotype was picked up a small number of times. The chain recombines TRBV11-3 with TRBJ2-2; 9 positions match TRBD1. In germline, CDR1 is SGHNT, CDR2 YENEEA. The J segment lost 5 bases and the V segment lost 0 bases, leaving 1 base of the junction unmatched. The CDR3 runs 15 residues. The CDR3 sequence is CASSLDGTGTGELFF. CDR3 in DNA: TGTGCCAGCAGCTTAGATGGGACAGGGACCGGGGAGCTGTTTTTT.

This clonotype was counted a few times. V usage is TRBV7-2 and J usage is TRBJ1-1, with 9 bases fitting TRBD1. From germline, CDR1 is SGHTA and CDR2 FQGNSA. The CDR3 has 14 residues. V gave up 1 base and J gave up 6 bases; unmatched junction bases: 3. CDR3 nucleotides: TGTGCCAGCAGCTTAGACAGGGGGCTTCCTGAAGCTTTCTTT. The encoded protein is CASSLDRGLPEAFF.

This clonotype was picked up a small number of times. The chain is built from TRBV12-3 or TRBV12-4 and TRBJ2-1; D possibly corresponds to TRBD2 (5 bases). CDR3 size: 15 residues. V was clipped by 4 bases and J by 4 bases, with 14 bases between them. CDR3 region: CASSSQSGDYNEQFF. CDR3 coding DNA: TGTGCCAGCAGTTCTCAGAGCGGAGATTACAATGAGCAGTTCTTC.

This chain uses TRBV4-1 with TRBJ2-2; D may be TRBD1 or TRBD2 (5 bases each). Trimming removed 4 bases at V and 0 bases at J, with 12 bases between. The CDR3 has 16 amino acids. Looked up from germline, CDR1 is MGHRA and CDR2 is YSYEKL. CDR3 region: CASSLLTGPNTGELFF. The CDR3 coding sequence is TGCGCCAGCAGCCTATTGACGGGGCCGAACACCGGGGAGCTGTTTTTT.

This chain links TRBV18 with TRBJ1-2; 8 nucleotides align to TRBD1. V lost 4 bases, J lost 8 bases, and 12 bases stayed unmatched. CDR3 size: 15 residues. Germline loops: CDR1 KGHSH, CDR2 LQKENI. In DNA form, the CDR3 reads TGTGCCAGCTCACTTACTACCCTCGGACAGGGCGGCTACACCTTC. Its protein product is CASSLTTLGQGGYTF.

This clonotype has just a few counts. The chain recombines TRBV11-2 with TRBJ2-1; 8 bases match TRBD1. Per the germline V gene, CDR1 is SGHAT and CDR2 is FQNNGV. The CDR3 is made up of 13 amino acids. The junction had 4 bases not matched to a gene; V was cut back by 6 bases and J by 6 bases. The CDR3 DNA reads TGTGCCAGCAGAAGGACAGGGCCCAATGAGCAGTTCTTC. Protein: CASRRTGPNEQFF.

The chain joins TRBV7-2 to TRBJ1-2, with D maybe TRBD1 (5 bases). This CDR3 has 14 amino acids. The germline gives CDR1 SGHTA, CDR2 FQGNSA. The V and J ends lost 3 bases and 4 bases respectively, with 12 bases between them. CDR3 nucleotides: TGTGCCAGCAGCTTGAATGGGGGAGTCTATGGCTACACCTTC. As protein: CASSLNGGVYGYTF. Combining the CDR3 with reference TRBV7-2 and TRBJ1-2 gives the whole variable domain GAGVSQSPSNKVTEKGKDVELRCDPISGHTALYWYRQSLGQGLEFLIYFQGNSAPDKSGLPSDRFSAERTGGSVSTLTIQRTQQEDSAVYLCASSLNGGVYGYTFGSGTRLTVV.

The genes are TRBV6-1 and TRBJ2-6; tentatively, D is TRBD1 (6 bases). The CDR3 is 19 amino acids. With 1 base removed from V and 3 bases from J, the gap between germline ends came to 19 bases. Germline lookup yields CDR1 MNHNS and CDR2 SASEGT. The CDR3 bases are TGTGCCAGCAGTGAAGTGACACCGAACAGGGTTAATGGGGCCAACGTCCTGACTTTC. Translating it yields CASSEVTPNRVNGANVLTF.

V is TRBV28 and J is TRBJ2-6; D is undetermined. The germline V gene has CDR1 MDHEN and CDR2 SYDVKM. V gave up 9 bases and J gave up 1 base, with 10 bases separating them. This CDR3 region has 14 residues. The CDR3 loop reads CASDDRSGANVLTF. For the CDR3, the DNA is TGTGCCAGTGATGATCGATCTGGGGCCAACGTCCTGACTTTC.